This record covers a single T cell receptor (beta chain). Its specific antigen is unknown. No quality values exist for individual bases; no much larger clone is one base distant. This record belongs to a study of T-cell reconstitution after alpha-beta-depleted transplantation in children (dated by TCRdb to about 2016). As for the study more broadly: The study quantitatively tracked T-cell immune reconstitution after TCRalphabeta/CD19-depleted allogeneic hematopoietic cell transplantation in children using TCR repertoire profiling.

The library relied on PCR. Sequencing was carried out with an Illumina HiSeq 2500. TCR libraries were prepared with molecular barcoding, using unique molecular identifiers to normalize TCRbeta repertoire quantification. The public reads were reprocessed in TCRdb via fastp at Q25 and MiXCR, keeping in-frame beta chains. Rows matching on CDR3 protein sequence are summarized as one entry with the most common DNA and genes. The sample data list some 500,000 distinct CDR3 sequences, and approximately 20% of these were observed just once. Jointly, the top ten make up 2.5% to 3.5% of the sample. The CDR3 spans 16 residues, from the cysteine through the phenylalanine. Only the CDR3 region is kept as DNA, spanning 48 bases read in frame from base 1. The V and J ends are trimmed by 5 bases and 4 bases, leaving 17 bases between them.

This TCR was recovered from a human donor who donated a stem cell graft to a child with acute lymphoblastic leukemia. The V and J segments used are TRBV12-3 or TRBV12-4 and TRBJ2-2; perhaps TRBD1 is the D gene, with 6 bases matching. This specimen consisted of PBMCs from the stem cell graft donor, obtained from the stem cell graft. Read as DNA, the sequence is TGTGCCAGCAGTCCCTCGACAGGCCTAAGCACCGGGGAGCTGTTTTTT. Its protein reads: CASSPSTGLSTGELFF.